The 8 T cell receptor beta chains below were found in one sample sequenced in a study of identifying expanded T cells in peripheral blood. The protocol was immunoSEQ multiplex PCR, while the TCRdb copy is restricted to in-frame clones and leaves out a portion. The sample includes tens of thousands of clones, 85% seen only once; the top ten take 4.5%. The source material was blood. The receptors were sampled from a person between 18 and 70 years old in good health.

This sequence joins TRBV29-1 and TRBJ1-1, with D possibly TRBD1 on 5 matching bases. Germline V gene lookup returns CDR1 SQVTM and CDR2 ANQGSEA. CDR3 length: 12 residues. The ends were cut back, 4 bases at V and 8 bases at J, with 14 bases in the middle. As DNA, the CDR3 is TGCAGCGTTGGGGGCGAAGGCAGGGAAGCTTTCTTT. It translates to CSVGGEGREAFF.

J is TRBJ2-2 and V is TRBV11-3, with 9 bases that match TRBD2. CDR1 is SGHNT, CDR2 YENEEA, per germline. V was pared by 6 bases and J by 6 bases, with 8 bases of the junction left unmatched. This CDR3 contains 15 residues. The CDR3 region is CASSSGTSFSGELFF. CDR3 coding DNA: TGTGCCAGCAGTTCTGGGACTAGCTTTTCCGGGGAGCTGTTTTTT.

This clone was detected only a few times. The chain has TRBV4-1 and TRBJ2-1, with D hard to call. Germline V gene sequence: CDR1 MGHRA, CDR2 YSYEKL. The CDR3 consists of 16 residues. V lost 2 bases, J lost 8 bases, and 19 bases lay in between. CDR3 bases: TGCGCCAGCAGCCAAAGGCAACTTTCGGACCTCGATGAGCAGTTCTTC. Translating it yields CASSQRQLSDLDEQFF.

V gene TRBV9 combines with J gene TRBJ1-4; a possible D gene is TRBD1 (5 bases). The length of the CDR3 is 16 residues. V was cut by 0 bases and J by 2 bases, with 11 bases left in between. Germline V gene sequence: CDR1 SGDLS, CDR2 YYNGEE. CDR3 DNA sequence: TGTGCCAGCAGCGTAGCGTCCAGGGTGACTAATGAAAAACTGTTTTTT. This gives the protein CASSVASRVTNEKLFF.

This chain uses TRBV7-9 with TRBJ2-5; D possibly corresponds to TRBD2 (7 bases). The germline gives CDR1 SEHNR, CDR2 FQNEAQ (reference sequence). Between the trimmed V and J ends, which lost 5 bases and 0 bases, there was a span of 16 bases. The CDR3 is 16 amino acids. The CDR3 DNA is TGTGCCAGCAGCGCGAGAGTCGGGGGGCACCAAGAGACCCAGTACTTC. Amino acid sequence: CASSARVGGHQETQYF.

The chain joins TRBV19 to TRBJ1-2, with D tentatively TRBD1 (5 bases). Trimming took 5 bases from V and 4 from J, leaving 17 bases between them. The CDR3 length is 15 residues. The germline V gene has CDR1 LNHDA and CDR2 SQIVND (reference sequence). The CDR3 DNA reads TGTGCCAGTAGTTCCGGGACGGGGAATATCTATGGCTACACCTTC. It encodes CASSSGTGNIYGYTF.

The chain is built from TRBV4-2 and TRBJ1-1, with D unresolved. In germline, CDR1 is LGHNA, CDR2 YNFKEQ. The CDR3 is made up of 16 amino acids. Trimming removed 4 bases from V and 0 bases from J, with 15 bases in between. The DNA of the CDR3 is TGTGCCAGCAGCCCACGAGGGTGGGTGATGAACACTGAAGCTTTCTTT. Its translation: CASSPRGWVMNTEAFF.

V usage is TRBV9 and J usage is TRBJ2-7, with D maybe TRBD2 (5 bases). Germline loops: CDR1 SGDLS, CDR2 YYNGEE. The CDR3 spans 13 residues. The V and J ends lost 3 bases and 0 bases respectively, with 7 bases between them. The CDR3 DNA is TGTGCCAGCAGCGGCCGGGGCTCCTACGAGCAGTACTTC. It yields the protein CASSGRGSYEQYF.